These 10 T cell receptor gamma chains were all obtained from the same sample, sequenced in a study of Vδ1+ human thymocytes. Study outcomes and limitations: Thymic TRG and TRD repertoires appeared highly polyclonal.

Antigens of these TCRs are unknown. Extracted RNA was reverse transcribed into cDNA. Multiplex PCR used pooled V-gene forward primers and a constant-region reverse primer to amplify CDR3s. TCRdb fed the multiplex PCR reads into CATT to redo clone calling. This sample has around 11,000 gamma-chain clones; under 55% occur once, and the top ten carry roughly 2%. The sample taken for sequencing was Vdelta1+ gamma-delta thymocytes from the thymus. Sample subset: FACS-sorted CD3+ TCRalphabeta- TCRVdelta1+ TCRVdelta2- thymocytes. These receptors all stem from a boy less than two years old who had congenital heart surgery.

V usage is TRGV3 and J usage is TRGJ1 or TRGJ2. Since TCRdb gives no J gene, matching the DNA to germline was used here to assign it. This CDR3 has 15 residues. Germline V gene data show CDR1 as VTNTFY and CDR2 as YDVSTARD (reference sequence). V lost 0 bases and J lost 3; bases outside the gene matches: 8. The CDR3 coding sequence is TGTGCCACCTGGGACAGGCGGGGATCTTATTATAAGAAACTCTTT. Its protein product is CATWDRRGSYYKKLF.

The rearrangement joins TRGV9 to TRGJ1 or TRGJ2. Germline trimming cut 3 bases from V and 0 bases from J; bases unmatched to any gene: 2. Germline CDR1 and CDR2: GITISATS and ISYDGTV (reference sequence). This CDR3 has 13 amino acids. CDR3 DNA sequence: TGTGCCTTGTGGGAGACGAATTATTATAAGAAACTCTTT. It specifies CALWETNYYKKLF.

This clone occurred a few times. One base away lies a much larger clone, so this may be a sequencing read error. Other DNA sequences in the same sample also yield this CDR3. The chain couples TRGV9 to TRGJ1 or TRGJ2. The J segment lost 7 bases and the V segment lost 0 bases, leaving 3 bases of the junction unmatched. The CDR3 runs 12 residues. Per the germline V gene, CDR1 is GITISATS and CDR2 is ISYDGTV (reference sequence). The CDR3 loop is CALWEVYYKKLF. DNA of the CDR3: TGTGCCTTGTGGGAGGTGTACTATAAGAAACTCTTT.

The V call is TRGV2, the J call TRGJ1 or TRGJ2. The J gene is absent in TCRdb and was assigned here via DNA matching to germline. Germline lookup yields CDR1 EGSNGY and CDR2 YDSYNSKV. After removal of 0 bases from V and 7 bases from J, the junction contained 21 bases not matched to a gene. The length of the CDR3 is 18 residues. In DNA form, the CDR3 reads TGTGCCACCTGGGACGGGCCGGGGTCAGGCGGGGAAAAATATAAGAAACTCTTT. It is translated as CATWDGPGSGGEKYKKLF.

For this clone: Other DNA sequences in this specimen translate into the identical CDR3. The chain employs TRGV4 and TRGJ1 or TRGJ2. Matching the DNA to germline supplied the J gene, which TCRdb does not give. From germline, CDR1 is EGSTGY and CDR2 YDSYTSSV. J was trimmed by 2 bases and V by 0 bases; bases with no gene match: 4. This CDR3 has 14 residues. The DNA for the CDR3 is TGTGCCACCTGGGATGGGCGAGATTATTATAAGAAACTCTTT. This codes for CATWDGRDYYKKLF.

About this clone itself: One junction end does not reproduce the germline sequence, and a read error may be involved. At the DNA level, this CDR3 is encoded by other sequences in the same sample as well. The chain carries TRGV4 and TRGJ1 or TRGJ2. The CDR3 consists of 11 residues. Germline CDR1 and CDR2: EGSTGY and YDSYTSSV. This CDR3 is CATWDGYKKLF. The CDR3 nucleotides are TGTGCCACCTGGGATGGATATAAGAAACTATTT.

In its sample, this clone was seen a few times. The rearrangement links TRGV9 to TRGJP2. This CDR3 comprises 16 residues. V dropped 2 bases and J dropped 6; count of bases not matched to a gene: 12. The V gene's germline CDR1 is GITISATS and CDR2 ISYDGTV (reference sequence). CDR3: CALWEARKRRDWIKTF. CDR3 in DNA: TGTGCCTTGTGGGAGGCCCGTAAAAGGCGTGATTGGATCAAGACGTTT.

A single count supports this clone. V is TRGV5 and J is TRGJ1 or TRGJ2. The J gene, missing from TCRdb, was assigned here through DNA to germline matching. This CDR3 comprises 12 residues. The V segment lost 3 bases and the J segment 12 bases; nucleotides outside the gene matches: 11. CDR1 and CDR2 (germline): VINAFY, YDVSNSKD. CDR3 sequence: CATWDGGWRKLF. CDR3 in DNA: TGTGCCACCTGGGACGGAGGGTGGAGGAAACTCTTT.

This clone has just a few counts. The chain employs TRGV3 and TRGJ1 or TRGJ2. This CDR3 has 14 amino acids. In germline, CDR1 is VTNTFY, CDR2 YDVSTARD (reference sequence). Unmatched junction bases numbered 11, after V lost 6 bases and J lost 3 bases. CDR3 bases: TGTGCCACCTGGCCTCGTGATCTTTATTATAAGAAACTCTTT. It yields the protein CATWPRDLYYKKLF.

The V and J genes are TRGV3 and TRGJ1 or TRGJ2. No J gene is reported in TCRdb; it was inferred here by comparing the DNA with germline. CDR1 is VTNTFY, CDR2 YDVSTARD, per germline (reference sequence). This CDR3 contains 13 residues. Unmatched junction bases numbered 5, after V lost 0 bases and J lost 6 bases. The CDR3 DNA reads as TGTGCCACCTGGGACAGGGGGGTTTATAAGAAACTCTTT. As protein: CATWDRGVYKKLF.